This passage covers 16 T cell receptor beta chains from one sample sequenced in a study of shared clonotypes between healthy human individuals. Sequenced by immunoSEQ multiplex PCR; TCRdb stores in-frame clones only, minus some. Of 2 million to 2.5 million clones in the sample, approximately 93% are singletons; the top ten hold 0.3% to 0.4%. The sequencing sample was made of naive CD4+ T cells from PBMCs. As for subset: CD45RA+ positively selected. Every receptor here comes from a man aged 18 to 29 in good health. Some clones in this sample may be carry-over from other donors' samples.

In DNA form, the CDR3 reads TGTGCCAGCAGTGAAGTGGAGGAACCCTCCAATGAGCAGTTCTTC. Residues: CASSEVEEPSNEQFF. The rearrangement links TRBV2 to TRBJ2-1; TRBD2 might be the D (5 bases). V was shortened by 1 base and J by 6 bases, with 13 bases between the two germline ends. The CDR3 sequence is 15 residues long. Germline lookup yields CDR1 SNHLY and CDR2 FYNNEI.

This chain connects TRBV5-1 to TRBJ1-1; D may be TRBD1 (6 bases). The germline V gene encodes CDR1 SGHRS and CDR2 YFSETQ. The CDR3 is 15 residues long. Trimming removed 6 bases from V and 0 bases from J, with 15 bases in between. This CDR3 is CASIPGAGLNTEAFF. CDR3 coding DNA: TGCGCCAGCATTCCGGGGGCCGGGTTGAACACTGAAGCTTTCTTT.

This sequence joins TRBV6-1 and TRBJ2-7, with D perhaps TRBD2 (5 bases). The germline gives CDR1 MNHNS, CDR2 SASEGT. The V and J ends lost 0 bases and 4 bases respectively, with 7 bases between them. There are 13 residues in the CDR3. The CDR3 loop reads CASSEAEGYEQYF. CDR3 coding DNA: TGTGCCAGCAGTGAAGCTGAGGGTTACGAGCAGTACTTC.

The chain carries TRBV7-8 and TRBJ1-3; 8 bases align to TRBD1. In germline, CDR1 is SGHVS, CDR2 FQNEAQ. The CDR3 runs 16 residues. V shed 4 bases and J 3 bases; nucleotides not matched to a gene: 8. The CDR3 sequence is CASSSRRGQIGNTIYF. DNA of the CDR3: TGTGCCAGCAGCTCCCGCAGGGGGCAAATTGGAAACACCATATATTTT. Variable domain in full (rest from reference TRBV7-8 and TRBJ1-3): GAGVSQSPRYKVAKRGQDVALRCDPISGHVSLFWYQQALGQGPEFLTYFQNEAQLDKSGLPSDRFFAERPEGSVSTLKIQRTQQEDSAVYLCASSSRRGQIGNTIYFGEGSWLTVV.

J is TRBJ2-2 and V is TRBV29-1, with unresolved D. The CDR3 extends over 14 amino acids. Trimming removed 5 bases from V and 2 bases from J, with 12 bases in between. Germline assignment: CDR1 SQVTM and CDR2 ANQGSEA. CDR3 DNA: TGCAGCGTTCATCTGGGCCCTAACACCGGGGAGCTGTTTTTT. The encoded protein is CSVHLGPNTGELFF.

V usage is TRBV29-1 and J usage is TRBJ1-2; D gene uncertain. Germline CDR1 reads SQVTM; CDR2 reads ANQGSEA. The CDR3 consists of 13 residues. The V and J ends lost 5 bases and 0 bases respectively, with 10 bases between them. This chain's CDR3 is CSVRGGSNYGYTF. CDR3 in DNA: TGCAGCGTTCGGGGAGGATCTAACTATGGCTACACCTTC.

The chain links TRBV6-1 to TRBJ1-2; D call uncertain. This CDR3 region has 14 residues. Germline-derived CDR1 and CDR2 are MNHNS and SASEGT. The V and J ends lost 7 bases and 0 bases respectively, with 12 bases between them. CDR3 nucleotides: TGTGCCAGCACACCGTCCCCCGCTAACTATGGCTACACCTTC. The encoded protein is CASTPSPANYGYTF.

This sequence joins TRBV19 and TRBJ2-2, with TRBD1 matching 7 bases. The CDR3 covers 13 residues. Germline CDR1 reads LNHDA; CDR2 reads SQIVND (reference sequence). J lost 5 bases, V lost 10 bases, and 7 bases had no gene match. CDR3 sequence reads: CATLGQSTGELFF. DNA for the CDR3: TGTGCCACCTTGGGACAGTCTACCGGGGAGCTGTTTTTT.

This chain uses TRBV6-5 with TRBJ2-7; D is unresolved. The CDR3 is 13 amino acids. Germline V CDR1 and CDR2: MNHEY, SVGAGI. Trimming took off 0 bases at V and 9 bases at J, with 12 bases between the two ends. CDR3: CASSYSPDLGQYF. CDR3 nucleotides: TGTGCCAGCAGTTACTCCCCGGACCTCGGGCAGTACTTC.

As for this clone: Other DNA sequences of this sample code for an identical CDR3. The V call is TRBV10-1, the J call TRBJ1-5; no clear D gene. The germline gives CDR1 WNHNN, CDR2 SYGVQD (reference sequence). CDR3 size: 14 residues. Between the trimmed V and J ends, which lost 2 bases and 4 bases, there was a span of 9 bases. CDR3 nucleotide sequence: TGCGCCAGCAGTGAGGGGCAGCCAAATCAGCCCCAGCATTTT. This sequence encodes CASSEGQPNQPQHF.

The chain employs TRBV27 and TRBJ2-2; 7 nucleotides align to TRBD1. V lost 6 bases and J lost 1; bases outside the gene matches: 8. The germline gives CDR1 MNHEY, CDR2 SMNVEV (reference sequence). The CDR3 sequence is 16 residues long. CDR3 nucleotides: TGTGCCAGCAGGACCAGACAGGGTCGGAACACCGGGGAGCTGTTTTTT. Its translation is CASRTRQGRNTGELFF.

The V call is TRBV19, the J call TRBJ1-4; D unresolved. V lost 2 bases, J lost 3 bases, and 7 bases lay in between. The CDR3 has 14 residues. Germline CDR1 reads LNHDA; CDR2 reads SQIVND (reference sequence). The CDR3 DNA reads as TGTGCCAGTAGTATAACCTGGGCTAATGAAAAACTGTTTTTT. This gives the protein CASSITWANEKLFF. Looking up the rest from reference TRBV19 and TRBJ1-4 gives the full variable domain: DGGITQSPKYLFRKEGQNVTLSCEQNLNHDAMYWYRQDPGQGLRLIYYSQIVNDFQKGDIAEGYSVSREKKESFPLTVTSAQKNPTAFYLCASSITWANEKLFFGSGTQLSVL.

CDR3 sequence (DNA): TGCGCCAGCAGCCCGAGCGGGAGCCCTTCGGGCGAGCAGTACTTC. It specifies CASSPSGSPSGEQYF. The J gene is TRBJ2-7, the V gene TRBV5-1; TRBD2 matches 8 bases. Germline CDR1 SGHRS, CDR2 YFSETQ. Trimming at V came to 4 bases and at J to 6 bases, leaving 12 bases not matched to a gene. There are 15 residues in the CDR3. Full variable domain (remainder filled in from reference TRBV5-1 and TRBJ2-7): KAGVTQTPRYLIKTRGQQVTLSCSPISGHRSVSWYQQTPGQGLQFLFEYFSETQRNKGNFPGRFSGRQFSNSRSEMNVSTLELGDSALYLCASSPSGSPSGEQYFGPGTRLTVT.

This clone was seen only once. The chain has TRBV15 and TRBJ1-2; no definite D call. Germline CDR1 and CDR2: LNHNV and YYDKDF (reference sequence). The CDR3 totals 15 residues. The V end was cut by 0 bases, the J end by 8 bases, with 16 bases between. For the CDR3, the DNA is TGTGCCACCAGCAGAGATCCGGCAGGTAACGACGGCTACACCTTC. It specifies CATSRDPAGNDGYTF.

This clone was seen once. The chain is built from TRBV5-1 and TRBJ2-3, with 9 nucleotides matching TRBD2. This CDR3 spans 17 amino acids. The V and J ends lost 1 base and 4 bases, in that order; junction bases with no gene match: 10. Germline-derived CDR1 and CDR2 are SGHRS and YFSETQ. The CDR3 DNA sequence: TGCGCCAGCAGCTTGATCCCTAGCGGGATTGGGTCAGATACGCAGTATTTT. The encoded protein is CASSLIPSGIGSDTQYF. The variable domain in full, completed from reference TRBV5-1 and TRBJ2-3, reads KAGVTQTPRYLIKTRGQQVTLSCSPISGHRSVSWYQQTPGQGLQFLFEYFSETQRNKGNFPGRFSGRQFSNSRSEMNVSTLELGDSALYLCASSLIPSGIGSDTQYFGPGTRLTVL.

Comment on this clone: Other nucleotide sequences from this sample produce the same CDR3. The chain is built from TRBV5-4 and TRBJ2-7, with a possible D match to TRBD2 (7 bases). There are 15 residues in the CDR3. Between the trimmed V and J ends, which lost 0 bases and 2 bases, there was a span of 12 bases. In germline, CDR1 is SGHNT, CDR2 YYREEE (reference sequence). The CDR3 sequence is CASSLAGGGAYEQYF. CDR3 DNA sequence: TGTGCCAGCAGCTTGGCCGGAGGGGGGGCCTACGAGCAGTACTTC.